The entry that follows covers one T cell receptor beta chain sequence. There are many counts of this clonotype. Its antigen is currently not known. No qualities accompany the bases; no much larger clone lies one base away. Set within a cohort of healthcare workers in London, UK, this nested case-control study involved weekly PCR testing of nasopharyngeal swabs along with blood sampling. Healthcare workers were enrolled in the week of the UK lockdown, from 23 to 31 March 2020, and were followed every week for up to roughly 16 weeks. There are 15 amino acids in the CDR3, from cysteine to phenylalanine inclusive. The retained sequence is limited to the CDR3, 45 bases, with the frame set at the first base. The germline V gene provides CDR1 MRHNA and CDR2 SNTAGT. At the junction V is shortened by 2 bases and J by 7 bases, with 16 bases in between. This sample stems from a study of early T cells in non-severe SARS-CoV-2 infection (dated by TCRdb to the early 2020s). For the wider study: Bulk RNA from unsorted whole blood was used for TCR sequencing, so alpha and beta chains could not be paired.

Library preparation used 5' RACE. TCRdb shows the sequencer as NextSeq 500. In the TCR library protocol, unique molecular identifiers were attached to individual cDNA molecules to correct for PCR bias and sequencing error. Both TCR alpha and beta chains were sequenced, and tight co-correlation was observed between alpha and beta sequence abundances in each sample. Per the original workflow: Decombinator V4 was used to annotate the V gene, J gene and CDR3 of the TCR sequences. TCRs were defined as expanded if a significant change between any two time points was detected under a Poisson model with p below 0.0001. TCR abundances were normalised to the total number of TCRs sequenced per sample and were expressed as counts per million. TRAV1-2 paired with TRAJ12, TRAJ20 or TRAJ33 defined MAIT TCRs, while TRAV10 paired with TRAJ18 defined iNKT TCRs. VDJdb, accessed 1 November 2021, was searched for CMV, EBV and SARS-CoV-2 annotated TCRs, excluding TCRs annotated for multiple antigens. TCRdb trimmed public reads at Q25 via fastp, called clones via MiXCR and kept in-frame beta chains. All rows with the same CDR3 protein become a single entry with the most common DNA and genes. The V and J calls and clone size come from TCRdb's table, not from the authors' own analysis. The sample includes about 48,000 distinct CDR3 sequences, with less than 15% observed a single time. Roughly 10% of the sample comes from the top ten.

Summary of the overall study and its limitations: VDJdb matching was skewed toward anti-spike CD8 responses, so virus-specific expansions were likely underestimated and private and CD4 specificities were missed.

This TCR was recovered from an adult who was a healthcare worker with PCR-confirmed SARS-CoV-2 infection or an uninfected control (not recorded which). The chain uses TRBV6-4 and TRBJ2-3; the D gene cannot be resolved reliably. Sequencing input: whole blood. The CDR3 protein sequence reads: CASSDQIFQGNTQYF. The nucleotide sequence is TGTGCCAGCAGTGACCAGATTTTCCAAGGAAATACGCAGTATTTT.